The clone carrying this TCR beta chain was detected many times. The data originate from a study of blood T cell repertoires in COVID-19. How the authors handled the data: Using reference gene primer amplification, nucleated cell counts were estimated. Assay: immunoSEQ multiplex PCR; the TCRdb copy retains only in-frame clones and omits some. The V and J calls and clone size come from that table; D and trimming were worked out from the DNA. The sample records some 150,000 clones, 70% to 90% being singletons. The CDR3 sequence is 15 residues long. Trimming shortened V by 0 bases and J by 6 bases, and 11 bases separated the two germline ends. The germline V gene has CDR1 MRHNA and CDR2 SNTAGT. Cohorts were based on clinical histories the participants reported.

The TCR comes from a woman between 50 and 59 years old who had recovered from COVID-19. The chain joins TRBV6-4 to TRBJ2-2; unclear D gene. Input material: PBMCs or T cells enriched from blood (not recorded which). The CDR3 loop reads CASSDSLESAGELFF. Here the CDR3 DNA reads TGTGCCAGCAGTGACTCCTTAGAGAGCGCCGGGGAGCTGTTTTTT.